This T cell receptor beta chain was observed in a study of cytomegalovirus exposure and HLA in healthy donors. Study conclusions and caveats: Published work reported that the classifier diagnosed cytomegalovirus status with high specificity and sensitivity. The study found most TCR sequences rare, yet found some public TCRs in many donors.

In regard to this clone: Its antigen is unidentified.

Method: immunoSEQ multiplex PCR; TCRdb's copy keeps in-frame clones and lacks some. The repertoire consists of 150,000 to 200,000 clones, with 80% to 90% occurring once and the leading ten covering roughly 6%. V shed 4 bases and J shed 7 bases, with 19 bases lying between them. Germline CDR1 is LNHNV and CDR2 is YYDKDF (reference sequence). The CDR3 runs 16 residues. The V and J genes are TRBV15 and TRBJ1-4, with D maybe TRBD1 (6 bases). Sample: PBMCs. The receptor was isolated from a woman in her 30s in good health and CMV-seronegative. The CDR3 DNA follows: TGTGCCACCAGCACCGACCCAGGGGCCCCTACTGAAAAACTGTTTTTT. This encodes CATSTDPGAPTEKLFF. Complete variable domain (other parts from reference TRBV15 and TRBJ1-4): DAMVIQNPRYQVTQFGKPVTLSCSQTLNHNVMYWYQQKSSQAPKLLFHYYDKDFNNEADTPDNFQSRRPNTSFCFLDIRSPGLGDTAMYLCATSTDPGAPTEKLFFGSGTQLSVL.